This T cell receptor (beta chain) was sequenced for a study of PD-L1 blockade in urothelial cancer. General study results and limits: Clones that were tumor-associated expanded more in the blood of durable-benefit patients at 3 weeks.

Described time point: peripheral blood 6 weeks after treatment start. Each patient's cancer was a locally advanced or metastatic urothelial carcinoma. The germline V and J ends were trimmed by 4 bases and 0 bases, with 11 bases remaining between them. CDR3 length equals 15 residues. The germline V gene encodes CDR1 SGHNT and CDR2 YYREEE (reference sequence). TCRdb's copy holds only in-frame clones and misses some; the assay was immunoSEQ multiplex PCR. This sample yields about 66,000 clones, of which about nine tenths are seen a single time; 11% belongs to the top ten. Concerning this clone: The antigen is unknown.

The chain uses TRBV5-4 and TRBJ2-4; possible D gene TRBD1, 6 bases. The source is a man aged 55 to 70 with urothelial cancer. The sequences come from PBMCs, collected around atezolizumab (anti-PD-L1) treatment. CDR3 nucleotides: TGTGCCAGCAGCCTGGGGGCGTTAGCCAAAAACATTCAGTACTTC. It translates to CASSLGALAKNIQYF.